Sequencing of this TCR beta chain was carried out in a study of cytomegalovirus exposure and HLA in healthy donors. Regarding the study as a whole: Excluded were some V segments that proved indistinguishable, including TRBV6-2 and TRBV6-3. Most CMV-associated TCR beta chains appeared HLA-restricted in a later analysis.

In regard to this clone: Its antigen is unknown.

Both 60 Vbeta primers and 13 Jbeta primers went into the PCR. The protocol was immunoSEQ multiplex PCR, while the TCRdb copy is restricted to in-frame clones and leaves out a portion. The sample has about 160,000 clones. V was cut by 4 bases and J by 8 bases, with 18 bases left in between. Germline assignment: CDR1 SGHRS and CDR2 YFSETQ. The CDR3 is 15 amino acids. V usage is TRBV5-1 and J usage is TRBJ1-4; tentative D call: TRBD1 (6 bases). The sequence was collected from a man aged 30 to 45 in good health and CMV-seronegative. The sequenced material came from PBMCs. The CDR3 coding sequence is TGCGCCAGCAGCCCCCTTCATAGGGGGTACGAAAAACTGTTTTTT. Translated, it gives CASSPLHRGYEKLFF.